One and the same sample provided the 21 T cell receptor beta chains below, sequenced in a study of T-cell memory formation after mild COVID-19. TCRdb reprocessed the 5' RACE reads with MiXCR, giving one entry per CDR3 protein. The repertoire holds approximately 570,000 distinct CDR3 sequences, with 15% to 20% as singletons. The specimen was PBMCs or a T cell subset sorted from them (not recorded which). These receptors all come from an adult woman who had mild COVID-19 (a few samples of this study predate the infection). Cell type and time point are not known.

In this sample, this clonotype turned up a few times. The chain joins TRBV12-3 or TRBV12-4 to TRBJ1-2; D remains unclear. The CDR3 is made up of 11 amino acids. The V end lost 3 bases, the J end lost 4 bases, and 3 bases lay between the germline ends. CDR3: CASSLSYGYTF. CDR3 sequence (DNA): TGTGCCAGCAGTTTGTCCTATGGCTACACCTTC.

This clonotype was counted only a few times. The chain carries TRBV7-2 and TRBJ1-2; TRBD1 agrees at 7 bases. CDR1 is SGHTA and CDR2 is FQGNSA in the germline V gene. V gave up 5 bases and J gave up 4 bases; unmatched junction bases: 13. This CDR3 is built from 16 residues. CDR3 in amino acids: CASSIGQAITRYGYTF. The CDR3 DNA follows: TGTGCCAGCAGCATCGGACAGGCCATCACACGCTATGGCTACACCTTC.

Here the CDR3 reads CASSLEGIGDTQYF. DNA of the CDR3: TGTGCCAGCAGCTTAGAGGGGATCGGAGATACGCAGTATTTT. The J gene is TRBJ2-3, the V gene TRBV7-6; a possible D gene is TRBD1 (5 bases). CDR1 and CDR2 (germline): SGHVS, FNYEAQ. V was pared by 1 base and J by 5 bases, with 10 bases between. CDR3 length: 14 amino acids.

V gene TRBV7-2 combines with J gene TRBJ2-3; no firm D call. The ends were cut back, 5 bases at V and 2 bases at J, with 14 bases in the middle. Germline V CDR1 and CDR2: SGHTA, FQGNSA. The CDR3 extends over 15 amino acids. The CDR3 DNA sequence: TGTGCCAGCAGCCCCAGACGAATGAACACAGATACGCAGTATTTT. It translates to CASSPRRMNTDTQYF.

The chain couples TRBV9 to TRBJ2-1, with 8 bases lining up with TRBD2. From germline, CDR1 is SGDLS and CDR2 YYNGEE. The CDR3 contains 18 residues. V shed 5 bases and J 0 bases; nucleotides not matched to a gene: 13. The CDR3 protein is CASSTGTLSGSSYNEQFF. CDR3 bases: TGTGCCAGCAGTACCGGGACATTAAGCGGGAGCTCCTACAATGAGCAGTTCTTC.

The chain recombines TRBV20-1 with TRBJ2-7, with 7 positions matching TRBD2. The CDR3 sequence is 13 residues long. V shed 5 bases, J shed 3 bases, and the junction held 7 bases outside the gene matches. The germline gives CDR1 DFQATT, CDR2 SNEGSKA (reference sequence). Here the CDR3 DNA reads TGCAGTGCTTCCAGGACTAGGAACTACGAGCAGTACTTC. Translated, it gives CSASRTRNYEQYF.

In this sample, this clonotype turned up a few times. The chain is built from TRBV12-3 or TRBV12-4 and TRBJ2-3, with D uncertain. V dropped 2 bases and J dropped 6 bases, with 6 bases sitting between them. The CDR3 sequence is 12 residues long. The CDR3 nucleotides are TGTGCCAGCAGTTTACAGGACGATACGCAGTATTTT. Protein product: CASSLQDDTQYF.

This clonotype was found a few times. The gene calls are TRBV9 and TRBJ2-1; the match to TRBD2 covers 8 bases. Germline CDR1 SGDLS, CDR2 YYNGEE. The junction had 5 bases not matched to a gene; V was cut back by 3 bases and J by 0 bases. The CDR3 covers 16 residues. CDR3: CASSAMTSASYNEQFF. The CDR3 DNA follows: TGTGCCAGCAGCGCTATGACTAGCGCCTCCTACAATGAGCAGTTCTTC.

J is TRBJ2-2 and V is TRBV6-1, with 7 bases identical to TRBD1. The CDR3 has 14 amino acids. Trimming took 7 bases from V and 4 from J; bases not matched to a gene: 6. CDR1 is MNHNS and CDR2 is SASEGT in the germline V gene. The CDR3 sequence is CASKLGQITGELFF. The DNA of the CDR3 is TGTGCCAGCAAATTGGGACAGATCACCGGGGAGCTGTTTTTT.

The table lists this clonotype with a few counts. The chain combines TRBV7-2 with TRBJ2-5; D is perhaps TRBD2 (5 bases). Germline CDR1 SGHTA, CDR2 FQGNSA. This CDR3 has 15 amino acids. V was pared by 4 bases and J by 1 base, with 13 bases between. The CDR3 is CASSSTRMRQETQYF. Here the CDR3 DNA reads TGTGCCAGCAGCTCCACTAGGATGCGCCAAGAGACCCAGTACTTC.

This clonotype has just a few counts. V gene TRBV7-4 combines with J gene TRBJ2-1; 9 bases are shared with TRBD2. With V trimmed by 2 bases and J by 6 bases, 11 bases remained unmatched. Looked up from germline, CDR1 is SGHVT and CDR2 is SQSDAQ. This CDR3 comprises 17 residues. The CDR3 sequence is CASSLRVAGESANEQFF. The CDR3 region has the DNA TGTGCCAGCAGCTTAAGGGTAGCGGGAGAATCCGCCAATGAGCAGTTCTTC.

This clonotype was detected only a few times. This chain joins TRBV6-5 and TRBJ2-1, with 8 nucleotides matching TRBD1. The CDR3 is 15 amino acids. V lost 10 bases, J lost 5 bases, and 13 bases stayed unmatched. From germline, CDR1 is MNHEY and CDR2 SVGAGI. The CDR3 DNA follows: TGTGCCACCCAAGTTCGACAGGGGACGAACAATGAGCAGTTCTTC. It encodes CATQVRQGTNNEQFF.

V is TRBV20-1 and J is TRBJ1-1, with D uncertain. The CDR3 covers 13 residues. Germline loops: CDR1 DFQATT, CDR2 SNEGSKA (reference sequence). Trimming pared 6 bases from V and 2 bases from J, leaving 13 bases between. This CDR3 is CSAVDMLNTEAFF. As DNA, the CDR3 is TGCAGTGCGGTAGACATGCTCAACACTGAAGCTTTCTTT.

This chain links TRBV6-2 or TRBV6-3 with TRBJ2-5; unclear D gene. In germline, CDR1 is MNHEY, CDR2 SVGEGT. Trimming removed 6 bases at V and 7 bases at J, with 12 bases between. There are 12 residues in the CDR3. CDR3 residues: CASSFSWGTQYF. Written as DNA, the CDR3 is TGTGCCAGCAGCTTCTCCTGGGGGACCCAGTACTTC.

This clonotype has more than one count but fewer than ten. CDR3 nucleotide sequence: TGCAGCGTTGAGAAATCCCGAACGGATACGCAGTATTTT. This sequence encodes CSVEKSRTDTQYF. V gene TRBV29-1 combines with J gene TRBJ2-3; no reliable D call. This CDR3 has 13 residues. Trimming took 3 bases from V and 6 from J, leaving 13 bases between them. The germline V gene has CDR1 SQVTM and CDR2 ANQGSEA.

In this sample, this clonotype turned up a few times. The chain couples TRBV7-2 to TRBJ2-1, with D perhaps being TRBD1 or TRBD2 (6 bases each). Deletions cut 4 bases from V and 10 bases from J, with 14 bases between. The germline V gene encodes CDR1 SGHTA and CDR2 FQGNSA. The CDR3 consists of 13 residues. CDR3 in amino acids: CASSSRRGYEQFF. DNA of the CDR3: TGTGCCAGCAGCTCACGGAGGGGGTACGAGCAGTTCTTC.

CDR3: CASSPWTDTQYF. For the CDR3, the DNA is TGTGCCAGCAGCCCTTGGACAGATACGCAGTATTTT. The chain has TRBV7-6 and TRBJ2-3; D is undetermined. Germline lookup yields CDR1 SGHVS and CDR2 FNYEAQ. Trimming left V 5 bases short and J 3 bases short, with 6 bases between. The CDR3 covers 12 residues.

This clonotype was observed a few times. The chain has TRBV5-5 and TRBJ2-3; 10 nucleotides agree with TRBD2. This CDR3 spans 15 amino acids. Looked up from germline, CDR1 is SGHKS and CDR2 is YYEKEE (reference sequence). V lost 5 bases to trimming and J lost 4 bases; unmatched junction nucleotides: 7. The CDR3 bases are TGTGCCAGCAGGGGGCTAGCGGGAGTCTCAGATACGCAGTATTTT. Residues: CASRGLAGVSDTQYF.

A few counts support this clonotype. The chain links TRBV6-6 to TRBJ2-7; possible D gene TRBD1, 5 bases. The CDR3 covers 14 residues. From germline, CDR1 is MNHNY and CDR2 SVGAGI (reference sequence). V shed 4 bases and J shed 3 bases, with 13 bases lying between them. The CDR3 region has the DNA TGTGCCAGCAGTTTTCAGACAGTCGGCTACGAGCAGTACTTC. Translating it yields CASSFQTVGYEQYF.

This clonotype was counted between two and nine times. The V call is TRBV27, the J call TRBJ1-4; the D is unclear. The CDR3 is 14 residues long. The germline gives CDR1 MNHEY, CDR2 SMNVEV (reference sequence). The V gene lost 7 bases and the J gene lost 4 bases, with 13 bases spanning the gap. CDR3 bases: TGTGCCAGCAAGGAAGGGCGGCTTAATGAAAAACTGTTTTTT. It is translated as CASKEGRLNEKLFF.

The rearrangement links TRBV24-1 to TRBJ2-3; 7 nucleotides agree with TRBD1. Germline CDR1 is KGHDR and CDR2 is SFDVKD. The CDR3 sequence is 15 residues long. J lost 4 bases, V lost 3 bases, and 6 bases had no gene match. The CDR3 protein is CATSDPIDRADTQYF. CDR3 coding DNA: TGTGCCACCAGTGATCCAATTGACAGGGCAGATACGCAGTATTTT.